This T cell receptor (beta chain) comes out of a study of OX40 agonist ivuxolimab in advanced cancers. Study-wide results and caveats: At doses 0.1 to 3.0 mg/kg, CD4+ and CD8+ clones expanded.

J was trimmed by 5 bases and V by 3 bases; bases with no gene match: 3. The CDR3 contains 14 residues. The germline V gene has CDR1 LNHDA and CDR2 SQIVND (reference sequence). TCRdb keeps only in-frame clones here, not all; method: immunoSEQ multiplex PCR. The sample yields roughly 48,000 clones, about 83% seen once. In regard to this clone: Its target is unknown.

This chain uses TRBV19 with TRBJ2-5; 10 nucleotides match TRBD2. Sequences were derived from CD4+ or CD8+ T cells sorted from blood, sampled in a trial of the OX40 agonist ivuxolimab. The receptor was isolated from an adult with an advanced solid tumor such as melanoma, head and neck, liver or kidney cancer. CDR3 sequence: CASSITSGEETQYF. In DNA form, the CDR3 reads TGTGCCAGTAGTATCACTAGCGGGGAGGAGACCCAGTACTTC.